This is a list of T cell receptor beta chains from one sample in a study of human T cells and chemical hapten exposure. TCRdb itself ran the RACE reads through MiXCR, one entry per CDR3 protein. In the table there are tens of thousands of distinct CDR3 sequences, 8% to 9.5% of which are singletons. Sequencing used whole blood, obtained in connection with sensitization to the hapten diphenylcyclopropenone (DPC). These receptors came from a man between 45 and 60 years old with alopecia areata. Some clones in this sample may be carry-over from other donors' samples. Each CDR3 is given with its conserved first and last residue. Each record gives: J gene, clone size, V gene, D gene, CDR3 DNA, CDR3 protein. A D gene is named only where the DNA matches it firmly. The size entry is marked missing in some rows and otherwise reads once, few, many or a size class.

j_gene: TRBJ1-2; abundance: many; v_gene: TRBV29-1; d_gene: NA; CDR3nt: TGCAGCGTTGATAACGGGGTGGACTATGGCTACACCTTC; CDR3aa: CSVDNGVDYGYTF
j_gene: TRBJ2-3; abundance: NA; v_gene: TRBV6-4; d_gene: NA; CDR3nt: TGTGCCAGCAGTGAGGGGTTCTTGGACACAGATACGCAGTATTTT; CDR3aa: CASSEGFLDTDTQYF
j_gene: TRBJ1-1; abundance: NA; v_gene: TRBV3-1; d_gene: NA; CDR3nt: TGTGCCAGCAGCCTTGCCAGTGGGGTACGGAACACTGAAGCTTTCTTT; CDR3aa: CASSLASGVRNTEAFF
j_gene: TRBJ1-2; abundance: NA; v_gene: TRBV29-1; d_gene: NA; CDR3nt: TGCAGCGTTGAGGTTCTTCGGGGACATATCTACACCTTC; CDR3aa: CSVEVLRGHIYTF
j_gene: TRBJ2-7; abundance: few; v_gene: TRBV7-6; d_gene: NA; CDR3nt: TGTGCCAGCAGCTTAGGTCCGGAACCCTCCGAGCAGTACTTC; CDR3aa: CASSLGPEPSEQYF
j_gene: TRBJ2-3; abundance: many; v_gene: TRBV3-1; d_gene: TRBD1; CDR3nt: TGTGCCAGCAGCCAAGAAGGTTACAGGGGAGATACGCAGTATTTT; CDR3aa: CASSQEGYRGDTQYF
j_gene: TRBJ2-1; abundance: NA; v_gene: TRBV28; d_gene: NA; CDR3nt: TGTGCCAGCAGTTTATGGAACAATGAGCAGTTCTTC; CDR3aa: CASSLWNNEQFF
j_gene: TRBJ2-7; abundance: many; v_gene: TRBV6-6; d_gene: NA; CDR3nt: TGTGCCAGCAGCCCCGGCGGGGATCTTACCTACGAGCAGTACTTC; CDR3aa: CASSPGGDLTYEQYF
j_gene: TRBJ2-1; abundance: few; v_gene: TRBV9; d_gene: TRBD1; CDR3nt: TGTGCCAGCAGCGTACAAGGGACAGGGATCCATGAGCAGTTCTTC; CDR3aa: CASSVQGTGIHEQFF
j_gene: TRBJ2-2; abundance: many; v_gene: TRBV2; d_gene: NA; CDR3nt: TGTGCCAGCAGTGGGATAGCGCCGAACACCGGGGAGCTGTTTTTT; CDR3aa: CASSGIAPNTGELFF
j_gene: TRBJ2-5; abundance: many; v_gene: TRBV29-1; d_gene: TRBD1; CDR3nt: TGCAGCGTTACGACAGGGGGAGAGACCCAGTACTTC; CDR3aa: CSVTTGGETQYF
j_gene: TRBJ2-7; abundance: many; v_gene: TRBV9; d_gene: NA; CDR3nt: TGTGCCAGCAGCCTTAGCATTAGTTGGGACGAGCAGTACTTC; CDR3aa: CASSLSISWDEQYF
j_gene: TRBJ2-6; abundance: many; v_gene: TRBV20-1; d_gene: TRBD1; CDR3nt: TGCAGTGCTAGCGGGACAGCCTCTGGGGCCAACGTCCTGACTTTC; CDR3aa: CSASGTASGANVLTF
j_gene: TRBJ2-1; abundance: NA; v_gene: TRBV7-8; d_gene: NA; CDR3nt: TGTGCCAGCAGCCCGACAGCTGGGGACTCCTACAATGAGCAGTTCTTC; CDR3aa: CASSPTAGDSYNEQFF
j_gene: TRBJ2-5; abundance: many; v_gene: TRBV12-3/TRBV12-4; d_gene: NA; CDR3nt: TGTGCCAGCAGTCGGTCCCAAGAGACCCAGTACTTC; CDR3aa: CASSRSQETQYF
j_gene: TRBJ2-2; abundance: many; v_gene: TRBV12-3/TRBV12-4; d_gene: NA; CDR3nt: TGTGCCAGCACGACAGGCACCGGGGAGCTGTTTTTT; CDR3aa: CASTTGTGELFF
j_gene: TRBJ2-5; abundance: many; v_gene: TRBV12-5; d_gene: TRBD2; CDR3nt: TGTGCTAGTGGTTCGACTACTGGACTAGCGGGAGGTTTCCAAGAGACCCAGTACTTC; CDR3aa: CASGSTTGLAGGFQETQYF
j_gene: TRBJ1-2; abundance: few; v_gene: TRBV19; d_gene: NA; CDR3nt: TGTGCCAGTAGCTTTTCCCGGGACACAGGCTATGGCTACACCTTC; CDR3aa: CASSFSRDTGYGYTF
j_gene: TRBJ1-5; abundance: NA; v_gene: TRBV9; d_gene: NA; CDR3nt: TGTGCCAGCAGCGTAGTAGGGGATAATCAGCCCCAGCATTTT; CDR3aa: CASSVVGDNQPQHF
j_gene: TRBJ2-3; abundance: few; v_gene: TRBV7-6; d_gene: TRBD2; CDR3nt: TGTGCCAGCAGCATATCTAGCGGGAGAAGGGTAGATACGCAGTATTTT; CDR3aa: CASSISSGRRVDTQYF
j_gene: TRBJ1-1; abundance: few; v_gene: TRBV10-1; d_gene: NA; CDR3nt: TGCGCCAGCAGTGAGTCTGGGGGTGGCACTGAAGCTTTCTTT; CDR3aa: CASSESGGGTEAFF
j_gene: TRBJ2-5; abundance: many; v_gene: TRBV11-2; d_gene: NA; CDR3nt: TGTGCCAGCAGCTTTTGGGGTAACGGGGAACTAGAAGAGACCCAGTACTTC; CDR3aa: CASSFWGNGELEETQYF
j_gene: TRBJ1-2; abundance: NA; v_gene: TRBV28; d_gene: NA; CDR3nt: TGTGCCAGCAGCATCAGTTATGGCTACACCTTC; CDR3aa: CASSISYGYTF
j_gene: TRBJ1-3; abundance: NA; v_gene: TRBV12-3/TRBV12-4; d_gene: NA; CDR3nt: TGTGCCAGCAGATCGACAGGTCCTCGCACCATATATTTT; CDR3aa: CASRSTGPRTIYF
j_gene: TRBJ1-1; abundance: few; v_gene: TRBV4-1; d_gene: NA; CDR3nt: TGCGCCAGCAGCCAAGAGGGTGAAAGGCTGTGGGCAGCTTTCTTT; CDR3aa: CASSQEGERLWAAFF
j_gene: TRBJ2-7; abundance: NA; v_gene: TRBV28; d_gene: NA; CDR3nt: TGTGCCAGCAGTTTTGTTCAGTCGTCCTACGAGCAGTACTTC; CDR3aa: CASSFVQSSYEQYF
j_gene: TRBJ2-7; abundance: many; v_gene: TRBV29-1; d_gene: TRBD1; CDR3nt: TGCAGCGTTACCCCCGGGACAGGGGGCAACGAGCAGTACTTC; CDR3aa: CSVTPGTGGNEQYF
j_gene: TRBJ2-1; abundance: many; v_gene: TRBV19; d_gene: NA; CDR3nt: TGTGCCAGTAGTTCGTACATTTTAGCGGAGACCTCCTACAATGAGCAGTTCTTC; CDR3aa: CASSSYILAETSYNEQFF
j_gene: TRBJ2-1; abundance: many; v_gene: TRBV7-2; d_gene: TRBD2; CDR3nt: TGTGCCAGCAGCTTATCGGCGGGAGGCACCCAGAATGAGCAGTTCTTC; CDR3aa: CASSLSAGGTQNEQFF
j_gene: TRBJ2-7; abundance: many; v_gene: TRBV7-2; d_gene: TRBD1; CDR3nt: TGTGCCAGCAGGATCGGGACAGGACCTTCCTACGAGCAGTACTTC; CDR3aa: CASRIGTGPSYEQYF
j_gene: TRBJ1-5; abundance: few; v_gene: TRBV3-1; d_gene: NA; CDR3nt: TGTGCCAGCAGCCAACTCCCCGGGGAGGACCAGCCCCAGCATTTT; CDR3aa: CASSQLPGEDQPQHF
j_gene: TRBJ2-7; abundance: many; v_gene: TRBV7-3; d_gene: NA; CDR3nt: TGTGCCAGCAGCTCGGGCTACGGGAGCTACGAGCAGTACTTC; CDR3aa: CASSSGYGSYEQYF
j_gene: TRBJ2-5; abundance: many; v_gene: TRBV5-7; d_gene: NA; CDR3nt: TGTGCCAGGAAGAGGGGGGCCCAAGAGACCCAGTACTTC; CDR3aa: CARKRGAQETQYF
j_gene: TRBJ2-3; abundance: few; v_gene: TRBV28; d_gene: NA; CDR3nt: TGTGCCAGCTTCGGTCCCCGGGACACGATATCTAGCACAGATACGCAGTATTTT; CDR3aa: CASFGPRDTISSTDTQYF
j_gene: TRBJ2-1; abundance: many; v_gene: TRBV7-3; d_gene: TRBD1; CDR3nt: TGTGCCAGCAGCAAATGGACAGGGTGGGACAATGAGCAGTTCTTC; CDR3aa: CASSKWTGWDNEQFF
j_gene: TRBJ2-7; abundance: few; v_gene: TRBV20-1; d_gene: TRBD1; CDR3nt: TGCAGTGCTAGAGATCTGGGACAGGGGGTTGAGCAGTACTTC; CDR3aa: CSARDLGQGVEQYF
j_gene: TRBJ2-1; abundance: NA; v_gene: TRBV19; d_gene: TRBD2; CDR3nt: TGTGCCAGTAGTAAAACCGGACTAGCGAACCACAATGAGCAGTTCTTC; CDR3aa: CASSKTGLANHNEQFF
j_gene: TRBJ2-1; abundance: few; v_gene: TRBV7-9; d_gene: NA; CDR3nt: TGTGCCAGCAGCCCGTCCGATGGCTCCTACAATGAGCAGTTCTTC; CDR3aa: CASSPSDGSYNEQFF
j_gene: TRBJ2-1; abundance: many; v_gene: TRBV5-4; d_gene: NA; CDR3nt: TGTGCCAGCAGCTTCTACGCGGCTAGCTCCTACAATGAGCAGTTCTTC; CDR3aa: CASSFYAASSYNEQFF